This TCR beta chain was sequenced in a study of response to subunit inactivated influenza vaccine. TCRdb called the RT-PCR reads again in MiXCR, with one record for every CDR3 protein. The sample yields hundreds of thousands of distinct CDR3 sequences, more than 11% seen once. Trimming pared 3 bases from V and 3 bases from J, leaving 18 bases between. Germline V gives CDR1 LNHDA, CDR2 SQIVND (reference sequence). The CDR3 length is 16 residues. The origin of this receptor is a man aged 45-65 years who received an inactivated influenza vaccine. The specimen comprised PBMCs from blood, sampled 14 to 15 days before vaccination. The chain has TRBV19 and TRBJ2-7; D not resolved. The CDR3 loop reads CASSMTLRGRYYEQYF. The CDR3 nucleotides read TGTGCCAGTAGTATGACTTTGAGAGGTCGCTACTACGAGCAGTACTTC.